This T cell receptor beta chain appears in the sequencing data of a study of shared clonotypes between healthy human individuals. CDR3 length: 18 amino acids. The germline V gene encodes CDR1 MDHEN and CDR2 SYDVKM. Trimming removed 3 bases at V and 3 bases at J, with 23 bases between. The naive CD8 fraction comprised CD45RO-negative cells positively selected for CCR7 and excluded terminally differentiated effector memory CD45RA+ cells. Here immunoSEQ multiplex PCR was the method, and the copy in TCRdb shows in-frame clones only, minus some. The data contain about 700,000 clones, about 90% of them seen just once; the ten biggest clones take up 20% to 25%.

Sample: naive CD8+ T cells sorted from blood. The chain carries TRBV28 and TRBJ2-5, with D possibly being TRBD1 (6 bases). This receptor was taken from a man younger than 40 in good health. The CDR3 region is CASSLPTGTSVIKETQYF. CDR3 in DNA: TGTGCCAGCAGTTTGCCCACCGGGACATCAGTCATTAAAGAGACCCAGTACTTC.